This TCR beta chain comes out of a study of blood T cell repertoires in COVID-19. As for the study in general: Both acute and convalescent COVID-19 samples were obtained from the United States, Italy and Spain. The cDNA or gDNA used as material had been derived from T cells, B-cell-depleted T cells, or PBMCs.

How the authors handled the data: Amplification of reference gene primers provided the estimated nucleated cell counts. Only in-frame clones appear in the TCRdb table, and some are missing; sequencing was by immunoSEQ multiplex PCR. The V and J calls and clone size are taken from that table; D and trimming were inferred from the DNA. The sample lists approximately 100,000 clones; 87% were seen once. This clone occurred a few times. The sequence was obtained from a man between 45 and 60 years old with acute or convalescent COVID-19. Sequenced material: peripheral blood.

The CDR3 region is CASSSGLANEQYF. DNA for the CDR3: TGTGCCAGCAGCTCGGGACTAGCAAACGAGCAGTACTTC. The chain has TRBV7-2 and TRBJ2-7, with TRBD2 matching 9 bases. CDR3 size: 13 residues. Germline CDR1 is SGHTA and CDR2 is FQGNSA. V lost 4 bases and J lost 5; bases outside the gene matches: 3.